This T cell receptor beta chain is drawn from a study of Ad26.COV2.S vaccination and SARS-CoV-2 variants listed by TCRdb under 2021. Background for the entire study: Donors in the vaccine arm were drawn from COV1001, a phase I-IIa trial of Ad26.COV2.S in healthy adults that was multicentre, randomized, double-blind and placebo-controlled. Dosing of Ad26.COV2.S was intramuscular, at either 5x10^10 or 1x10^11 viral particles, delivered as one shot or as two shots spaced 56 days apart. TCRbeta repertoire sequencing served as the tool for gauging how specific and how broad the SARS-CoV-2-reactive T cell receptors were following Ad26.COV2.S vaccination. The TCR-sequenced set comprised about 32 samples: approximately 19 Ad26.COV2.S vaccine recipients, 5 placebo recipients and 8 SARS-CoV-2 convalescent individuals. Trial participants were randomized into five groups of five, in which low-dose or high-dose Ad26.COV2.S was given once or twice, or placebo was given on both occasions. Investigators remained blinded to trial group allocation during experiments and outcome assessment. What the study reported, not specific to this receptor: Comparable non-spike TCR breadth was observed between vaccine and placebo recipients, consistent with only spike being contained in the vaccine. It was noted by the authors that total T cell responses may have been underestimated by the TCR breadth and depth analyses. The study was not powered to compare responses between vaccine doses or regimens. After vaccination, substantial breadth of spike-specific CD8+ and CD4+ T cell responses was reported. Spike-specific TCR breadth was higher in Ad26.COV2.S recipients than in placebo recipients (P = 0.0014).

The sample's treatment or condition label, in plain terms: some 19 received Ad26.COV2.S at low or high dose, single or two shots; roughly five received placebo; per-sample allocation not given. For vaccine and placebo recipients, the sequenced repertoires came from samples collected on day 63 after the first injection. In Cohort 1b, roughly 25 adults aged 18-55 years were enrolled at a single site in Boston, USA, between 29 July and 7 August 2020. Ad26.COV2.S consisted of a replication-incompetent adenovirus type 26 vector by which a prefusion-stabilized SARS-CoV-2 spike protein from the original Wuhan strain was expressed. Note on this clone: What antigen it recognizes has not been identified. Nothing much larger sits one base from this clone, and base qualities are not available.

From V the trimming removes 4 bases and from J it removes 9 bases, while the gene matches leave 7 bases of the junction unaccounted for. From cysteine to phenylalanine, the CDR3 is 16 amino acids long. CDR3 DNA is the only sequence kept; it has 48 bases, read in frame from the first base. Reading the germline V gene (reference sequence) gives CDR1 LNHDA and CDR2 SQIVND. The immunoSEQ Assay was used to sequence TCRbeta CDR3 regions. After extraction, genomic DNA underwent amplification by bias-controlled multiplex PCR, followed by high-throughput sequencing. Per the original workflow: To quantify the absolute abundance of every unique TCRbeta CDR3 region, sequences were collapsed and filtered. T cell fraction was estimated by normalizing TCRbeta template counts to usable DNA, with usable DNA measured through amplification of reference genes found in all nucleated cells. Repertoire TCRs were annotated as SARS-CoV-2-specific by exact matching of V gene, CDR3 amino acid sequence and J gene to a known reactive TCR set. The reference SARS-CoV-2 TCR set came from MIRA and was filtered for enrichment in COVID-19-positive ImmuneCODE repertoires, removing public or cross-reactive TCRs. Drawing on the MIRA antigens, annotated TCRs were analysed further at the level of specific ORF or position within ORF. Breadth was defined as the number of annotated unique rearrangements divided by the total number of unique productive rearrangements, and depth was defined as the summed frequency of the annotated unique rearrangements. Two-sided Wilcoxon rank-sum tests were applied when comparing TCR breadth between groups. TCRdb carries this immuneACCESS record with in-frame sequences only. Its versions omit some clonotypes, under half of them owing to an unresolved V gene in the studies checked, with the rest unexplained. That table gives V, J and clone size, and the DNA gave D and trimming. The sample records 380,000 or so clones, 83% of which are singletons. The ten largest clones capture 7% to 9.5% of the sample.

The sequencing used peripheral blood, collected in a trial of Ad26.COV2.S vaccine versus placebo. The rearrangement joined TRBV19 to TRBJ2-4; TRBD2 matches 15 bases in the middle. The source is a person aged 18-65 years who received the Ad26.COV2.S COVID-19 vaccine or a placebo. The DNA is TGTGCCAGTAGTACCGGGACTAGCGGGGGGATGGGCATTCAGTACTTC. It translates as CASSTGTSGGMGIQYF.